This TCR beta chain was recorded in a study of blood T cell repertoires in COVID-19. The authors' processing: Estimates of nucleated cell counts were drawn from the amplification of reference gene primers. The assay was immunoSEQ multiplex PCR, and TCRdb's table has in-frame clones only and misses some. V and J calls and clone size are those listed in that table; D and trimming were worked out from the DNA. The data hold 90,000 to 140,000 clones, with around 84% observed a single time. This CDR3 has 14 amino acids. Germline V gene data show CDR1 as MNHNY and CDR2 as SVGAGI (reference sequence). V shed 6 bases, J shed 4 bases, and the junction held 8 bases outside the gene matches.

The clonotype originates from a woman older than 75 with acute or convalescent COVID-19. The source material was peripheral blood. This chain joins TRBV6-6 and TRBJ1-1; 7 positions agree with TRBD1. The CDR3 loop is CASRKGARGTEAFF. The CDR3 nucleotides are TGTGCCAGCAGAAAGGGGGCGCGAGGCACTGAAGCTTTCTTT.